The present TCR beta chain was sequenced within a study of cytomegalovirus exposure and HLA in healthy donors. Only in-frame clones appear in the TCRdb table, and some are missing; sequencing was by immunoSEQ multiplex PCR. The table has 120,000 or so clones, approximately 91% seen once. The donors were members of the validation cohort comprising approximately 110 subjects, separate from the roughly 730-subject first cohort. Whole-study findings and limits: The classifier, whose performance was assessed in both the original and validation cohorts, reportedly diagnosed cytomegalovirus status with high specificity and sensitivity. Rarity marked most TCR sequences, yet some public TCRs occurred in many donors.

Germline CDR1 reads SGHTA; CDR2 reads FQGNSA. The CDR3 length is 15 residues. Trimming pared 2 bases from V and 3 bases from J, leaving 10 bases between. Regarding this clone: Its specificity is not known.

Sequencing was carried out using PBMCs. This chain uses TRBV7-2 with TRBJ1-4, with D possibly TRBD1 on 6 matching bases. The source is a man aged 30 to 45 in good health and CMV-seronegative. The DNA for the CDR3 is TGTGCCAGCAGCTTATTGACAGGAGCTAATGAAAAACTGTTTTTT. Translating it yields CASSLLTGANEKLFF.